Following are 2 T cell receptor beta chains from one sample sequenced in a study of graft-versus-host responses after intestinal transplantation. Data came from immunoSEQ multiplex PCR; TCRdb stores just in-frame clones and leaves some out. The sample holds about 71,000 clones, less than 95% seen once. No antigen has been assigned to these receptors. The sequencing here drew on unstimulated CD8+ T cells sorted from spleen or lymph node cells, taken before intestinal transplant. The receptor source for this set is a human donor who received an intestinal transplant.

This chain joins TRBV19 and TRBJ2-1, with D tentatively TRBD1 (6 bases). The CDR3 is 13 residues long. Germline loops: CDR1 LNHDA, CDR2 SQIVND (reference sequence). With 4 bases removed from V and 5 bases from J, the gap between germline ends came to 9 bases. The CDR3 coding sequence is TGTGCCAGTAGTACAGACAGGCACAATGAGCAGTTCTTC. This codes for CASSTDRHNEQFF.

This rearrangement joins TRBV9 to TRBJ2-2; D call uncertain. The ends were cut back, 5 bases at V and 6 bases at J, with 8 bases in the middle. The CDR3 consists of 12 residues. Looked up from germline, CDR1 is SGDLS and CDR2 is YYNGEE. The CDR3 DNA is TGTGCCAGCAGTAGTTCCCCCGGGGAGCTGTTTTTT. Translated: CASSSSPGELFF.